The present TCR beta chain was sequenced within a study of T cell responses to AZD1222 COVID-19 vaccine. Turning to the study itself: Timing groups of about 4 and about 12 weeks for second doses were pooled. Points from the study as a whole: White British ancestry dominated among donors, who included more females, and clonal diversity was possibly underestimated. A rise in Spike-specific TCR breadth and depth followed two AZD1222 doses. Repertoires were collected only later (after the peak T cell response had occurred).

To note about this clone: Its antigen remains unknown.

The V and J ends lost 3 bases and 3 bases respectively, with 12 bases between them. The CDR3 runs to 15 residues. Looked up from germline, CDR1 is MNHEY and CDR2 is SMNVEV (reference sequence). Using immunoSEQ multiplex PCR, the repertoire was profiled, and TCRdb retains in-frame clones only, with some absent. The repertoire includes about 120,000 clones, about 88% of them detected once, and approximately 2.4% sits in the top ten. The starting material was peripheral blood, obtained on day 0 of AZD1222 vaccination. This rearrangement joins TRBV27 to TRBJ1-5; D unresolved. The TCR sequence derives from an adult in good health. CDR3 DNA sequence: TGTGCCAGCAGTTTTTACGGGAGCGCCAATCAGCCCCAGCATTTT. Its protein product is CASSFYGSANQPQHF.